The following is a T cell receptor beta chain sequence with its context. Its antigen is not known. This CDR3 comprises 14 residues. The germline V gene encodes CDR1 SGDLS and CDR2 YYNGEE. V lost 0 bases to trimming and J lost 2 bases, with 7 bases between them. The data were produced by immunoSEQ multiplex PCR, yet TCRdb's version contains in-frame clones alone and is incomplete. The data hold about 56,000 clones, with 86% observed a single time. Time point denoted: week 35, safety follow-up. Vaccinated patients received 300 ug of mutant IDH1 20-mer peptide per dose, with topical imiquimod. The data originate from a study of a mutant IDH1 vaccine in newly diagnosed glioma. Study-level background: Beginning 4-6 weeks after radiotherapy alone, or with temozolomide cycles, vaccination took place.

The sample here was PBMCs, taken from a glioma patient whose treatment included an IDH1 peptide vaccine. The receptor was isolated from a man in his forties or fifties with glioma. The rearrangement joins TRBV9 to TRBJ2-3; no clear D gene. The CDR3 sequence: CASSVGLPTDTQYF. CDR3 DNA: TGTGCCAGCAGCGTAGGACTTCCCACAGATACGCAGTATTTT.